Sequencing of this T cell receptor beta chain was carried out in a study of beta chain features in type 1 diabetes. A remark on this clone: Its specificity is not known.

General study results and limits: Moderately but significantly shorter TCRB CDR3s were found in Type 1 diabetes patients in all four CD4+ subsets. PCR could preferentially amplify shorter templates, alike in patients and controls.

Expressed TCRB transcripts were sequenced because the entire RNA isolate underwent reverse transcription. Clones were read by immunoSEQ multiplex PCR, and TCRdb kept only the in-frame ones, dropping some. The sample lists 40,000 to 65,000 clones; about 64% were seen once. A heparinised blood draw that averaged roughly 120 mL was obtained once from each donor. Sorting produced populations that all topped 98% purity. The CDR3 sequence is 17 residues long. The ends lost 3 bases at V and 0 bases at J; junction bases unmatched: 7. The germline V gene has CDR1 MRHNA and CDR2 SNTAGT. This receptor was identified in a woman aged 25-40 years with type 1 diabetes. V is TRBV6-4 and J is TRBJ2-1; 8 nucleotides match TRBD2. The material sequenced was stem cell memory CD4+ T cells from blood. In DNA, the CDR3 is TGTGCCAGCAGTGAGGAGGCCGGACTAGCCTCCTACAATGAGCAGTTCTTC. This codes for CASSEEAGLASYNEQFF.